This entry lists 12 T cell receptor beta chains sequenced from one sample in a study of T cells in tuberculosis. Profiled with immunoSEQ multiplex PCR; TCRdb holds only in-frame clones, not every one. The table has 20,000 to 25,000 clones, approximately 92% seen once. The sequenced sample was PBMCs. These TCRs come from a donor aged 10-29 years with latent tuberculosis or without tuberculosis infection. Some clones in this sample may be carry-over from other donors' samples.

The V and J genes are TRBV11-2 and TRBJ2-5; no clear D gene. The CDR3 has 16 residues. Germline-derived CDR1 and CDR2 are SGHAT and FQNNGV. Trimming stripped 1 base from V and 1 base from J, with 13 bases between. DNA for the CDR3: TGTGCCAGCAGCTTAGGTAGGAGTATCTTCCAAGAGACCCAGTACTTC. Its translation is CASSLGRSIFQETQYF.

The chain joins TRBV29-1 to TRBJ2-7, with 7 bases matching TRBD1. The CDR3 spans 14 residues. V trimming: 0 bases; J trimming: 2 bases; junction bases outside the gene matches: 4. Per the germline V gene, CDR1 is SQVTM and CDR2 is ANQGSEA. Here the CDR3 reads CSVEEDREPYEQYF. CDR3 DNA sequence: TGCAGCGTTGAAGAAGACAGGGAGCCCTACGAGCAGTACTTC.

The genes are TRBV11-2 and TRBJ1-3, with D hard to call. The CDR3 has 18 residues. The V end lost 2 bases, the J end lost 0 bases, and 17 bases lay between the germline ends. Germline V CDR1 and CDR2: SGHAT, FQNNGV. CDR3 region: CASSLIPRLKRSGNTIYF. CDR3 in DNA: TGTGCCAGCAGCTTAATCCCCCGGTTAAAGCGCTCTGGAAACACCATATATTTT.

CDR3 loop: CASTTLRQGSPGYF. CDR3 bases: TGTGCCAGCACTACTCTCCGACAGGGGTCCCCGGGGTATTTT. This chain links TRBV6-5 with TRBJ2-3; 8 bases align to TRBD1. The CDR3 totals 14 residues. The germline V gene has CDR1 MNHEY and CDR2 SVGAGI. The trim removed 7 bases at V and 14 bases at J, leaving 17 bases unmatched.

V and J are TRBV7-2 and TRBJ2-2, with D unclear. The CDR3 runs to 14 residues. Germline V CDR1 and CDR2: SGHTA, FQGNSA. V gave up 3 bases and J gave up 6 bases, with 11 bases separating them. The CDR3 nucleotides are TGTGCCAGCAGCTTCGGGTTATCGGCCGGGGAGCTGTTTTTT. Translated, it gives CASSFGLSAGELFF.

V is TRBV19 and J is TRBJ1-1; 10 nucleotides line up with TRBD1. This CDR3 spans 16 amino acids. V dropped 6 bases and J dropped 11; count of bases not matched to a gene: 18. CDR1 and CDR2 from the germline V gene are LNHDA and SQIVND (reference sequence). CDR3 sequence reads: CASSQPSGTGVRAAFF. The CDR3 nucleotides read TGTGCCAGTAGCCAGCCCTCGGGGACAGGGGTACGCGCGGCTTTCTTT. The whole variable domain, remainder taken from reference TRBV19 and TRBJ1-1, is DGGITQSPKYLFRKEGQNVTLSCEQNLNHDAMYWYRQDPGQGLRLIYYSQIVNDFQKGDIAEGYSVSREKKESFPLTVTSAQKNPTAFYLCASSQPSGTGVRAAFFGQGTRLTVV.

Note on this clone: One end of the junction is discordant with germline, which a read error may explain. CDR3 protein: CASSLGSGKVFF. The CDR3 DNA is TGTGCCAGCAGCTTAGGGTCAGGGAAGGTCTTCTTC. The V gene is TRBV11-2, the J gene TRBJ1-2; D may be TRBD1 (5 bases). Per the germline V gene, CDR1 is SGHAT and CDR2 is FQNNGV. This CDR3 region has 12 residues.

Only one count was recorded for this clone. This chain connects TRBV5-6 to TRBJ2-3; TRBD2 matches at 11 bases. Germline loops: CDR1 SGHDT, CDR2 YYEEEE. This CDR3 region has 16 residues. The V segment lost 4 bases and the J segment 2 bases; nucleotides outside the gene matches: 6. In nucleotides, the CDR3 is TGTGCCAGCAGCCGTCTACTAGCGGGGGCCACAGATACGCAGTATTTT. Its protein product is CASSRLLAGATDTQYF.

This clone was observed a few times. This sequence joins TRBV7-9 and TRBJ1-6; 8 bases align to TRBD1. V lost 5 bases and J lost 9; bases outside the gene matches: 9. The length of the CDR3 is 15 residues. CDR1 SEHNR and CDR2 FQNEAQ come from the germline V gene (reference sequence). The CDR3 sequence: CASSPETGVRSPLHF. The CDR3 DNA follows: TGTGCCAGCAGCCCAGAGACAGGGGTCCGTTCACCCCTCCACTTT. Using reference TRBV7-9 and TRBJ1-6 for the parts outside the CDR3, the full variable domain is DTGVSQNPRHKITKRGQNVTFRCDPISEHNRLYWYRQTLGQGPEFLTYFQNEAQLEKSRLLSDRFSAERPKGSFSTLEIQRTEQGDSAMYLCASSPETGVRSPLHFGNGTRLTVT.

The V and J genes are TRBV19 and TRBJ1-1; no definite D call. The V gene lost 11 bases and the J gene lost 1 base, with 14 bases spanning the gap. In germline, CDR1 is LNHDA, CDR2 SQIVND (reference sequence). The CDR3 is 13 amino acids. CDR3 DNA: TGTGCCTCCAGGAAGGCCAGGAACACTGAAGCTTTCTTT. Translated: CASRKARNTEAFF.

The chain links TRBV6-4 to TRBJ2-1; a possible D gene is TRBD2 (5 bases). The CDR3 loop spans 14 amino acids. V was cut by 4 bases and J by 8 bases, with 15 bases left in between. Germline CDR1 and CDR2: MRHNA and SNTAGT. In nucleotides, the CDR3 is TGTGCCAGCAGTGTTAGTCCCCGGGAAGATGAGCAGTTCTTC. Translating gives CASSVSPREDEQFF.

The CDR3: CASSALLYGYTF. In DNA, the CDR3 is TGTGCCAGCAGCGCACTGTTATATGGCTACACCTTC. V and J are TRBV7-9 and TRBJ1-2; no clear D gene. The CDR3 spans 12 residues. Germline lookup yields CDR1 SEHNR and CDR2 FQNEAQ (reference sequence). Trimming removed 5 bases from V and 5 bases from J, with 9 bases in between.